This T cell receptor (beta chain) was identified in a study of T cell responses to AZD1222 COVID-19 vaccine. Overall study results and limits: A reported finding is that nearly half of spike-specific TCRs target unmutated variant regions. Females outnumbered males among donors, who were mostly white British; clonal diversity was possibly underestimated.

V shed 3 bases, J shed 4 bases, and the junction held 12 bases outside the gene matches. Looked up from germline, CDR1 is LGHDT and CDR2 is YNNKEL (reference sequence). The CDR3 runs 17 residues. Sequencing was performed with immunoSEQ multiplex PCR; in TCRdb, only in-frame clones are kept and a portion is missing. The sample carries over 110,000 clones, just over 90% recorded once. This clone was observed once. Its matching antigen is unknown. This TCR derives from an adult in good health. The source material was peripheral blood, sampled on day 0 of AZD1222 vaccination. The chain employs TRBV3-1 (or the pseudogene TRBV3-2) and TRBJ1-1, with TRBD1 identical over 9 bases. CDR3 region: CASSQAQGAWIGTEAFF. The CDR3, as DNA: TGTGCCAGCAGCCAGGCACAGGGGGCTTGGATAGGCACTGAAGCTTTCTTT.